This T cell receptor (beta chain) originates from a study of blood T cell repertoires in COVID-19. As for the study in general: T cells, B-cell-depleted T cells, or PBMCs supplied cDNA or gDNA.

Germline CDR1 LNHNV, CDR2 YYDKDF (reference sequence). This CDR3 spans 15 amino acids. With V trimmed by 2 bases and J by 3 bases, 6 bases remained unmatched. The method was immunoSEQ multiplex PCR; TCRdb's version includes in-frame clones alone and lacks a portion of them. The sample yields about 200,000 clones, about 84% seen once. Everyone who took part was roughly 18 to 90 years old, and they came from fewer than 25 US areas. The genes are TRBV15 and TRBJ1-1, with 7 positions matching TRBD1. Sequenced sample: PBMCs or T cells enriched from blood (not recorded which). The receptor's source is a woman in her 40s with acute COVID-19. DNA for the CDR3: TGTGCCACCAGCAGAACTTATGACAGGGACACTGAAGCTTTCTTT. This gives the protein CATSRTYDRDTEAFF.